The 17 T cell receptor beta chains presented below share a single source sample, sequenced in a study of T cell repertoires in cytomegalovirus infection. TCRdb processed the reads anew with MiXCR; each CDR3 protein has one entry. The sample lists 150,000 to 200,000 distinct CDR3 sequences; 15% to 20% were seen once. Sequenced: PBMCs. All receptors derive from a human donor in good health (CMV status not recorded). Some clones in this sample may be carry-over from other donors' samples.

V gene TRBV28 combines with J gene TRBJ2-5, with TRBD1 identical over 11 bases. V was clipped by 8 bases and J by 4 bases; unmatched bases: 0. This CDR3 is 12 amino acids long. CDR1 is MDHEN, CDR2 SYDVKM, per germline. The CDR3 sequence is CASGTGGETQYF. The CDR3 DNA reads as TGTGCCAGCGGGACAGGGGGAGAGACCCAGTACTTC. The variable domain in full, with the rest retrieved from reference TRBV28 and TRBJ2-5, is DVKVTQSSRYLVKRTGEKVFLECVQDMDHENMFWYRQDPGLGLRLIYFSYDVKMKEKGDIPEGYSVSREKKERFSLILESASTNQTSMYLCASGTGGETQYFGPGTRLLVL.

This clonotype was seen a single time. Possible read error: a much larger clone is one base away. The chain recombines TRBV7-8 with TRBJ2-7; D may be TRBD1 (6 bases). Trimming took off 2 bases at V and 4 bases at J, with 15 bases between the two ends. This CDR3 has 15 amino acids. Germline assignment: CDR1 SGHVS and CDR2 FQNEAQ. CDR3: CASSLRTDSGYEQYF. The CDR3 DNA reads TGTGCCAGCAGCTTAAGGACGGACAGCGGTTACGAGCAGTACTTC.

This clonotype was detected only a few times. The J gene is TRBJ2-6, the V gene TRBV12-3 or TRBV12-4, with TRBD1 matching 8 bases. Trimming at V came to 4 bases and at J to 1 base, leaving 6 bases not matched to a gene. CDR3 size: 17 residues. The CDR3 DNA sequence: TGTGCCAGCAGTTATTCAGGGGGCACTTCTGGGGCCAACGTCCTGACTTTC. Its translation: CASSYSGGTSGANVLTF.

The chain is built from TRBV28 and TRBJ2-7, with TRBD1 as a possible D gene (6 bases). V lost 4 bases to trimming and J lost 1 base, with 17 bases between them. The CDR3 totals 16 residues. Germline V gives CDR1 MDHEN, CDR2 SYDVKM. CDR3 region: CASSSPPGARSYEQYF. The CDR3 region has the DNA TGTGCCAGCAGTTCCCCCCCAGGGGCGCGTTCCTACGAGCAGTACTTC.

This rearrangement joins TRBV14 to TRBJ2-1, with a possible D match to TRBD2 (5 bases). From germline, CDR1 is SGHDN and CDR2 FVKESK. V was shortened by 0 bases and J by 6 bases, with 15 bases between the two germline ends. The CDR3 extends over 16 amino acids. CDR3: CASSQEPGVRGNEQFF. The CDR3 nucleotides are TGTGCCAGCAGCCAAGAACCCGGGGTCCGCGGCAATGAGCAGTTCTTC.

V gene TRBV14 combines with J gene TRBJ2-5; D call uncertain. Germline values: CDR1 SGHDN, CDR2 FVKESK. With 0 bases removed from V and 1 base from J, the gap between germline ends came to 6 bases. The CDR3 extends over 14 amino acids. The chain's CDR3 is CASSQDYGQETQYF. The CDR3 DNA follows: TGTGCCAGCAGCCAAGACTACGGCCAAGAGACCCAGTACTTC.

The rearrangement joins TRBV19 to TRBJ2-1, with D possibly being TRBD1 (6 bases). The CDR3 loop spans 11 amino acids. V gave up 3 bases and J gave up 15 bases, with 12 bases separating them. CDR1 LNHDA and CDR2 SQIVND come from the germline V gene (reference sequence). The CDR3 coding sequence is TGTGCCAGTAGTATTGGGGGCTTGGGGTTCTTC. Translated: CASSIGGLGFF. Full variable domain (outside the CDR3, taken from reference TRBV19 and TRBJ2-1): DGGITQSPKYLFRKEGQNVTLSCEQNLNHDAMYWYRQDPGQGLRLIYYSQIVNDFQKGDIAEGYSVSREKKESFPLTVTSAQKNPTAFYLCASSIGGLGFFGPGTRLTVL.

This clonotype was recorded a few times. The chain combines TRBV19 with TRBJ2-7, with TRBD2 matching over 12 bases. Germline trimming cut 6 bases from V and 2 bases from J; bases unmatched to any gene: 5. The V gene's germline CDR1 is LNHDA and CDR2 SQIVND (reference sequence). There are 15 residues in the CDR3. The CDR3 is CASRRGLAGTYEQYF. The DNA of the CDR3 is TGTGCCAGTAGGCGAGGACTAGCGGGAACCTACGAGCAGTACTTC.

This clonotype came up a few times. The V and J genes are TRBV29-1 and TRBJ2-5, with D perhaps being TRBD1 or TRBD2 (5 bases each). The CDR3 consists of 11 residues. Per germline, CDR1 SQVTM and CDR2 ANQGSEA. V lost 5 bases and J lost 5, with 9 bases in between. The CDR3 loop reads CSVHRGETQYF. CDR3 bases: TGCAGCGTTCATCGGGGCGAGACCCAGTACTTC.

The CDR3 is CASSWGPWGYTF. In nucleotides, the CDR3 is TGTGCCAGCAGTTGGGGACCGTGGGGCTACACCTTC. This rearrangement joins TRBV28 to TRBJ1-2; D might be TRBD1 (5 bases). CDR3 length equals 12 residues. Trimming stripped 4 bases from V and 8 bases from J, with 11 bases between. The V gene's germline CDR1 is MDHEN and CDR2 SYDVKM.

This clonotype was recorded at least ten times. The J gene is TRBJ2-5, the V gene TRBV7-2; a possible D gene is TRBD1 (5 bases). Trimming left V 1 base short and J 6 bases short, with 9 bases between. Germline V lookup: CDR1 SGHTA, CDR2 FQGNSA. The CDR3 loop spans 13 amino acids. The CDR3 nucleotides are TGTGCCAGCAGCTTAGGAAGGGGCCAGACCCAGTACTTC. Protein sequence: CASSLGRGQTQYF.

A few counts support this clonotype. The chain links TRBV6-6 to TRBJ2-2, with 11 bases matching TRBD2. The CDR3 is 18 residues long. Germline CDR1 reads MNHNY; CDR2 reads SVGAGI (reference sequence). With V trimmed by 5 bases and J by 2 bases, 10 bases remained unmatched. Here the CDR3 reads CASSNIGLAGANTGELFF. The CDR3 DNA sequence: TGTGCCAGCAGTAACATCGGACTAGCGGGCGCTAACACCGGGGAGCTGTTTTTT.

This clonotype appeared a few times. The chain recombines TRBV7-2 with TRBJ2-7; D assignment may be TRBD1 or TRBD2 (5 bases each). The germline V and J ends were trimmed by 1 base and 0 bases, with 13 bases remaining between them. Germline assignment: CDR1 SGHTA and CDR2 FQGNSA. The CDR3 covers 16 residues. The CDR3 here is CASSLGGTLASYEQYF. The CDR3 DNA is TGTGCCAGCAGCTTAGGAGGGACCTTAGCCTCCTACGAGCAGTACTTC. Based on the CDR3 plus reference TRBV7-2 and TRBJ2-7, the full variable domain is GAGVSQSPSNKVTEKGKDVELRCDPISGHTALYWYRQSLGQGLEFLIYFQGNSAPDKSGLPSDRFSAERTGGSVSTLTIQRTQQEDSAVYLCASSLGGTLASYEQYFGPGTRLTVT.

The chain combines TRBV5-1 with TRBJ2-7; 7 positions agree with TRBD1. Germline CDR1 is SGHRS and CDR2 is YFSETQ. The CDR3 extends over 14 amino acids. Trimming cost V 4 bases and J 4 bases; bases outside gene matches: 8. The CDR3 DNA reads TGCGCCAGCAGCATTACGACAGGGCGGTACGAGCAGTACTTC. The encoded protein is CASSITTGRYEQYF. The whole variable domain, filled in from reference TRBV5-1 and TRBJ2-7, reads KAGVTQTPRYLIKTRGQQVTLSCSPISGHRSVSWYQQTPGQGLQFLFEYFSETQRNKGNFPGRFSGRQFSNSRSEMNVSTLELGDSALYLCASSITTGRYEQYFGPGTRLTVT.

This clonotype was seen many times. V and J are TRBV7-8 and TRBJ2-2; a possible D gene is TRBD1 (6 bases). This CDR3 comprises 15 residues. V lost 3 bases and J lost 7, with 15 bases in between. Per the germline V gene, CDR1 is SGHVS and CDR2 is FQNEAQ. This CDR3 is CASSFLGRGDGELFF. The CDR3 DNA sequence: TGTGCCAGCAGCTTCCTAGGCAGGGGTGACGGGGAGCTGTTTTTT.

This chain's CDR3 is CSAGTANNEQFF. In nucleotides, the CDR3 is TGCAGTGCGGGGACAGCAAACAATGAGCAGTTCTTC. The rearrangement joins TRBV20-1 to TRBJ2-1, with 7 nucleotides matching TRBD1. Losses at the gene ends were 6 bases for V and 5 bases for J; bases not matched to a gene: 4. In germline, CDR1 is DFQATT, CDR2 SNEGSKA (reference sequence). The CDR3 extends over 12 amino acids.

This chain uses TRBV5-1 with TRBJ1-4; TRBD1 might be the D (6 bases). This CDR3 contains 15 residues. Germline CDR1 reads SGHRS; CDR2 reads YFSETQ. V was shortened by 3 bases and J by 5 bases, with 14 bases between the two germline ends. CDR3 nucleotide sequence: TGCGCCAGCAGCTCCCTTACAGGGAGGAATGAAAAACTGTTTTTT. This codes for CASSSLTGRNEKLFF.